This is a list of T cell receptor beta chains from one sample in a study of blood T cells in healthy people across ages. A single record per CDR3 protein comes from TCRdb applying MiXCR to the 5' RACE reads. The table shows approximately 1.5 million distinct CDR3 sequences, with roughly 32% occurring only once. The source material was blood. The receptors derive from a young woman in good health. Both conserved end residues are part of each CDR3. Fields, in order: CDR3 length, V gene, D gene, J gene, clone size, CDR3 protein, CDR3 DNA. D genes are given only for firm matches. Clone size appears in some rows only: once, few, many, or a class for an expanded clone.

len: 12
v_gene: TRBV29-1
d_gene: .
j_gene: TRBJ2-3
abundance: many
CDR3aa: CSALDGTDTQYF
CDR3nt: TGCAGCGCGCTAGATGGTACAGATACGCAGTATTTT

len: 15
v_gene: TRBV30
d_gene: .
j_gene: TRBJ1-6
abundance: few
CDR3aa: CAWSVAPEMYSPLHF
CDR3nt: TGTGCCTGGAGTGTAGCCCCGGAGATGTATTCACCCCTCCACTTT

len: 17
v_gene: TRBV7-9
d_gene: TRBD2
j_gene: TRBJ2-3
abundance: many
CDR3aa: CASSSPRGTSASDTQYF
CDR3nt: TGTGCCAGCAGCTCTCCTCGGGGGACTAGCGCCTCAGATACGCAGTATTTT

len: 16
v_gene: TRBV7-2
d_gene: TRBD1
j_gene: TRBJ2-7
abundance: many
CDR3aa: CASSLDPDRGTYEQYF
CDR3nt: TGTGCCAGCAGCTTAGATCCGGACAGGGGGACCTACGAGCAGTACTTC

len: 11
v_gene: TRBV20-1
d_gene: .
j_gene: TRBJ1-6
abundance: .
CDR3aa: CSAEGNSPLHF
CDR3nt: TGCAGTGCCGAGGGGAATTCACCCCTCCACTTT

len: 16
v_gene: TRBV20-1
d_gene: .
j_gene: TRBJ1-5
abundance: few
CDR3aa: CSARDAGAFSNQPQHF
CDR3nt: TGCAGTGCTAGAGATGCGGGGGCCTTTAGCAATCAGCCCCAGCATTTT

len: 14
v_gene: TRBV6-2/TRBV6-3
d_gene: .
j_gene: TRBJ2-2
abundance: .
CDR3aa: CASGRGRNTGELFF
CDR3nt: TGTGCCAGCGGACGGGGCAGGAACACCGGGGAGCTGTTTTTT

len: 16
v_gene: TRBV9
d_gene: TRBD2
j_gene: TRBJ2-3
abundance: .
CDR3aa: CASSKRTSGNTDTQYF
CDR3nt: TGTGCCAGCAGCAAAAGGACTAGCGGGAATACAGATACGCAGTATTTT

len: 14
v_gene: TRBV5-1
d_gene: .
j_gene: TRBJ2-5
abundance: .
CDR3aa: CASGDGEALETQYF
CDR3nt: TGCGCCAGCGGCGATGGAGAGGCCCTAGAGACCCAGTACTTC

len: 12
v_gene: TRBV29-1
d_gene: .
j_gene: TRBJ2-7
abundance: many
CDR3aa: CSVSGGGGEQYF
CDR3nt: TGCAGCGTTAGCGGCGGAGGCGGCGAGCAGTACTTC

len: 16
v_gene: TRBV9
d_gene: .
j_gene: TRBJ2-7
abundance: .
CDR3aa: CASSVVGARSYNEQYF
CDR3nt: TGTGCCAGCAGCGTAGTTGGGGCCCGGTCCTACAATGAGCAGTACTTC

len: 16
v_gene: TRBV9
d_gene: TRBD1
j_gene: TRBJ2-2
abundance: .
CDR3aa: CASSPLLQGFAGELFF
CDR3nt: TGTGCCAGCAGCCCCCTGTTACAGGGGTTCGCCGGAGAGCTGTTTTTT

len: 13
v_gene: TRBV27
d_gene: .
j_gene: TRBJ1-2
abundance: .
CDR3aa: CASSPGTLHGYTF
CDR3nt: TGTGCCAGCAGTCCCGGGACACTACATGGCTACACCTTC

len: 16
v_gene: TRBV4-1
d_gene: TRBD1
j_gene: TRBJ1-2
abundance: few
CDR3aa: CASSQDKGGAGYGYTF
CDR3nt: TGCGCCAGCAGCCAAGATAAAGGGGGCGCCGGCTATGGCTACACCTTC

len: 13
v_gene: TRBV20-1
d_gene: .
j_gene: TRBJ1-2
abundance: few
CDR3aa: CSAGPALTYGYTF
CDR3nt: TGCAGTGCTGGCCCCGCGCTAACCTATGGCTACACCTTC

len: 14
v_gene: TRBV20-1
d_gene: TRBD1
j_gene: TRBJ1-2
abundance: few
CDR3aa: CSASPGQGLYGYTF
CDR3nt: TGCAGTGCGTCACCGGGACAGGGGCTCTATGGCTACACCTTC

len: 16
v_gene: TRBV4-1
d_gene: TRBD2
j_gene: TRBJ2-1
abundance: .
CDR3aa: CASSQLLAGEGDEQFF
CDR3nt: TGCGCCAGCAGCCAACTGCTAGCGGGAGAAGGCGATGAGCAGTTCTTC

len: 14
v_gene: TRBV20-1
d_gene: .
j_gene: TRBJ2-3
abundance: .
CDR3aa: CSAKASRGTDTQYF
CDR3nt: TGCAGTGCCAAGGCCTCTCGGGGCACAGATACGCAGTATTTT

len: 12
v_gene: TRBV20-1
d_gene: .
j_gene: TRBJ2-1
abundance: .
CDR3aa: CSAREGNGGQFF
CDR3nt: TGCAGTGCTAGAGAGGGCAACGGGGGGCAGTTCTTC

len: 13
v_gene: TRBV28
d_gene: .
j_gene: TRBJ2-1
abundance: many
CDR3aa: CASSLEQYNEQFF
CDR3nt: TGTGCCAGCAGTTTAGAGCAATACAATGAGCAGTTCTTC

len: 13
v_gene: TRBV19
d_gene: .
j_gene: TRBJ2-1
abundance: few
CDR3aa: CASSIGARNEQFF
CDR3nt: TGTGCCAGTAGTATAGGGGCCAGAAATGAGCAGTTCTTC

len: 17
v_gene: TRBV5-1
d_gene: .
j_gene: TRBJ1-1
abundance: few
CDR3aa: CASSLGLPGGAGTEAFF
CDR3nt: TGCGCCAGCAGCTTGGGTCTCCCCGGAGGAGCGGGCACTGAAGCTTTCTTT

len: 13
v_gene: TRBV13
d_gene: .
j_gene: TRBJ2-7
abundance: .
CDR3aa: CTSSLGGWDEQYF
CDR3nt: TGTACCAGCAGCTTAGGGGGGTGGGATGAGCAGTACTTC

len: 14
v_gene: TRBV11-1
d_gene: .
j_gene: TRBJ2-7
abundance: .
CDR3aa: CASSFSPRSYEQYF
CDR3nt: TGTGCCAGCAGCTTTAGTCCTAGATCCTACGAGCAGTACTTC

len: 16
v_gene: TRBV6-5
d_gene: TRBD1
j_gene: TRBJ1-2
abundance: .
CDR3aa: CASRITPGQGHGGYTF
CDR3nt: TGTGCCAGCAGAATCACACCGGGACAGGGGCATGGTGGCTACACCTTC

len: 14
v_gene: TRBV20-1
d_gene: TRBD1
j_gene: TRBJ1-5
abundance: .
CDR3aa: CSAREGQPNQPQHF
CDR3nt: TGCAGTGCTAGAGAGGGACAGCCCAATCAGCCCCAGCATTTT

len: 15
v_gene: TRBV7-6
d_gene: .
j_gene: TRBJ2-5
abundance: many
CDR3aa: CASSISPQGPQTQYF
CDR3nt: TGTGCCAGCAGCATCAGCCCACAGGGCCCGCAGACCCAGTACTTC

len: 14
v_gene: TRBV20-1
d_gene: .
j_gene: TRBJ2-1
abundance: .
CDR3aa: CSARVIQGYNEQFF
CDR3nt: TGCAGTGCTAGAGTTATACAGGGATACAATGAGCAGTTCTTC

len: 17
v_gene: TRBV13
d_gene: .
j_gene: TRBJ1-6
abundance: .
CDR3aa: CASSLKQVRAVELPLHF
CDR3nt: TGTGCCAGCAGCTTGAAACAAGTCAGGGCTGTTGAGCTACCCCTCCACTTT

len: 15
v_gene: TRBV20-1
d_gene: TRBD1
j_gene: TRBJ1-6
abundance: once
CDR3aa: CSARVAGTGRKALHF
CDR3nt: TGCAGCGCTAGAGTTGCCGGGACAGGTCGAAAGGCCCTCCACTTT

len: 13
v_gene: TRBV7-9
d_gene: TRBD1
j_gene: TRBJ2-1
abundance: .
CDR3aa: CASSHRGPDEQFF
CDR3nt: TGTGCCAGCAGCCACAGGGGGCCGGATGAGCAGTTCTTC

len: 11
v_gene: TRBV12-3/TRBV12-4
d_gene: .
j_gene: TRBJ2-5
abundance: .
CDR3aa: CASSLQEAQYF
CDR3nt: TGTGCCAGCAGCCTGCAAGAGGCCCAGTACTTC

len: 14
v_gene: TRBV20-1
d_gene: TRBD1
j_gene: TRBJ1-2
abundance: .
CDR3aa: CSAPRDRRRRGYTF
CDR3nt: TGCAGTGCTCCCCGGGACAGGAGGAGGCGAGGCTACACCTTC

len: 13
v_gene: TRBV10-3
d_gene: .
j_gene: TRBJ2-3
abundance: .
CDR3aa: CATHGDSTDTQYF
CDR3nt: TGTGCCACCCATGGGGATAGCACAGATACGCAGTATTTT

len: 17
v_gene: TRBV7-3
d_gene: .
j_gene: TRBJ2-5
abundance: .
CDR3aa: CASSLIPRTARQETQYF
CDR3nt: TGTGCCAGCAGCTTAATACCCAGGACTGCACGCCAAGAGACCCAGTACTTC

len: 16
v_gene: TRBV7-2
d_gene: TRBD2
j_gene: TRBJ2-1
abundance: few
CDR3aa: CASSLVGTSGSNEQFF
CDR3nt: TGTGCCAGCAGCTTAGTAGGGACTAGCGGGAGTAATGAGCAGTTCTTC

len: 15
v_gene: TRBV4-1
d_gene: .
j_gene: TRBJ2-5
abundance: .
CDR3aa: CASRIGQRAQETQYF
CDR3nt: TGCGCCAGCAGGATCGGACAAAGAGCCCAAGAGACCCAGTACTTC

len: 14
v_gene: TRBV29-1
d_gene: TRBD2
j_gene: TRBJ2-5
abundance: .
CDR3aa: CSVDRGGRQGTQYF
CDR3nt: TGCAGCGTCGACCGGGGGGGGAGGCAAGGGACCCAGTACTTC

len: 15
v_gene: TRBV5-1
d_gene: .
j_gene: TRBJ2-1
abundance: few
CDR3aa: CASSLVGEPYNEQFF
CDR3nt: TGCGCCAGCAGCTTGGTAGGGGAGCCCTACAATGAGCAGTTCTTC

len: 17
v_gene: TRBV7-6
d_gene: TRBD1
j_gene: TRBJ1-2
abundance: few
CDR3aa: CASSPGGGQAGTYGYTF
CDR3nt: TGTGCCAGCAGCCCAGGGGGTGGACAGGCTGGGACCTATGGCTACACCTTC

len: 15
v_gene: TRBV20-1
d_gene: .
j_gene: TRBJ2-5
abundance: .
CDR3aa: CSARGPRQGLETQYF
CDR3nt: TGCAGTGCTAGAGGTCCGCGGCAGGGGCTAGAGACCCAGTACTTC

len: 17
v_gene: TRBV10-3
d_gene: TRBD2
j_gene: TRBJ2-5
abundance: .
CDR3aa: CAIRTGTSGSIQETQYF
CDR3nt: TGTGCCATCAGGACGGGGACTAGCGGGAGCATTCAAGAGACCCAGTACTTC

len: 15
v_gene: TRBV6-6
d_gene: .
j_gene: TRBJ2-7
abundance: few
CDR3aa: CASSYRQGFSYEQYF
CDR3nt: TGTGCCAGCAGTTACCGCCAGGGGTTCTCCTACGAGCAGTACTTC

len: 18
v_gene: TRBV12-3/TRBV12-4
d_gene: TRBD1
j_gene: TRBJ2-2
abundance: .
CDR3aa: CASSVVFIGAGGAGGLFF
CDR3nt: TGTGCCAGCAGCGTTGTGTTTATTGGGGCAGGGGGCGCCGGGGGGCTGTTTTTT

len: 15
v_gene: TRBV27
d_gene: TRBD1
j_gene: TRBJ2-3
abundance: .
CDR3aa: CASSRGTGAGDTQYF
CDR3nt: TGTGCCAGCAGTCGCGGGACAGGGGCAGGAGATACGCAGTATTTT

len: 14
v_gene: TRBV6-2/TRBV6-3
d_gene: .
j_gene: TRBJ2-1
abundance: .
CDR3aa: CASSYASRVTEQFF
CDR3nt: TGTGCCAGCAGTTACGCTAGTAGGGTTACTGAGCAGTTCTTC

len: 18
v_gene: TRBV5-1
d_gene: TRBD2
j_gene: TRBJ2-3
abundance: .
CDR3aa: CASSLKLAGGPSTDTQYF
CDR3nt: TGCGCCAGCAGCCTTAAACTAGCGGGGGGGCCCAGCACAGATACGCAGTATTTT

len: 18
v_gene: TRBV20-1
d_gene: .
j_gene: TRBJ2-1
abundance: .
CDR3aa: CSAIDRGSAGGAYNEQFF
CDR3nt: TGCAGTGCTATCGACAGGGGATCCGCGGGAGGAGCCTACAATGAGCAGTTCTTC